This T cell receptor (beta chain) comes out of a study of blood T cell repertoires in COVID-19. Germline lookup yields CDR1 LGHNA and CDR2 YNFKEQ. The CDR3 consists of 15 residues. V lost 4 bases, J lost 0 bases, and 3 bases stayed unmatched. How the authors handled the data: Nucleated cell number was recorded as an estimate derived from reference gene primer amplification. The method was immunoSEQ multiplex PCR; TCRdb's version includes in-frame clones alone and lacks a portion of them. V and J calls plus clone size are reproduced from that table; the DNA served to infer D and trimming. The sample includes more than 70,000 clones, 90% of them seen just once.

Sequencing was carried out using peripheral blood. The receptor was derived from a woman aged 18 to 35 with acute or convalescent COVID-19. V usage is TRBV4-2 and J usage is TRBJ1-5, with 7 bases lining up with TRBD1. The CDR3 DNA reads TGTGCCAGCAGCCCAGGGACAGTTAGCAATCAGCCCCAGCATTTT. This gives the protein CASSPGTVSNQPQHF.